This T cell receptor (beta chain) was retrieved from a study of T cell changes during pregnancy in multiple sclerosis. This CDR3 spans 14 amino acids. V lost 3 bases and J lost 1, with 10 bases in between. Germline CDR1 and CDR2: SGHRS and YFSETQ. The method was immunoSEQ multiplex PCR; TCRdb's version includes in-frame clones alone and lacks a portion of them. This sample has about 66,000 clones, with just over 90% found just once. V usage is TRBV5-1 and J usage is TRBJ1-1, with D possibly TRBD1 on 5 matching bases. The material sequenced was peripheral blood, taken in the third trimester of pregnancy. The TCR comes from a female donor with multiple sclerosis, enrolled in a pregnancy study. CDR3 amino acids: CASSSGLPNTEAFF. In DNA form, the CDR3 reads TGCGCCAGCAGCTCGGGACTCCCGAACACTGAAGCTTTCTTT.